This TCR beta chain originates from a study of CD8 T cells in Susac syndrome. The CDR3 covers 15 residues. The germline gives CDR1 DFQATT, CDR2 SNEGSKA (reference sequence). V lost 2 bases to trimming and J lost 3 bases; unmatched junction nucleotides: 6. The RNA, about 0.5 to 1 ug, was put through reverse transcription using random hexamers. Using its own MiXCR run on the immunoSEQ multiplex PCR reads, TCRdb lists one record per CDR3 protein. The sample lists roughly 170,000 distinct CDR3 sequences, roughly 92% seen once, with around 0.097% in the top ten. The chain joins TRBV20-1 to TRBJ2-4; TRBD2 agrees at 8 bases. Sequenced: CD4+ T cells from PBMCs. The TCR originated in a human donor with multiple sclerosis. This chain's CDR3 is CSARSGGLDKNIQYF. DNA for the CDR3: TGCAGTGCTAGAAGCGGGGGCCTTGACAAAAACATTCAGTACTTC.